This is a list of T cell receptor beta chains from one sample in a study of blood T cells in healthy people across ages. TCRdb analysed the 5' RACE reads with MiXCR anew, one entry per CDR3 protein. The repertoire includes 1.4 million or so distinct CDR3 sequences, roughly 43% of them detected once, and about 4% sits in the top ten. The sample was blood. These TCRs come from a woman aged 18-30 years in good health. The CDR3 runs from the conserved cysteine through the conserved F or W. A D gene is named only where the DNA matches it firmly. Clone size is not always given. Where it is, it says once, few, many or a class for expanded clones.

J | size | length | V | D | CDR3 | DNA
TRBJ1-4 | . | 15 | TRBV4-3 | . | CASSQDRAMNEKLFF | TGCGCCAGCAGCCAAGATCGGGCGATGAATGAAAAACTGTTTTTT
TRBJ1-1 | . | 14 | TRBV10-3 | . | CAISGREPNTEAFF | TGTGCCATCAGTGGCCGGGAGCCAAACACTGAAGCTTTCTTT
TRBJ2-3 | . | 16 | TRBV27 | . | CASSGGTVVSTDTQYF | TGTGCCAGCAGTGGGGGGACAGTCGTTAGCACAGATACGCAGTATTTT
TRBJ2-3 | . | 17 | TRBV10-3 | . | CAISPSFRGSPADTQYF | TGTGCCATCAGTCCCAGCTTTAGGGGGTCCCCCGCAGATACGCAGTATTTT
TRBJ1-2 | few | 14 | TRBV10-3 | . | CAISDSGRYYGYTF | TGTGCCATCAGTGATTCAGGACGTTACTATGGATACACCTTC
TRBJ2-3 | few | 14 | TRBV7-2 | . | CASSRLGPTDTQYF | TGTGCCAGCAGCCGACTGGGACCCACAGATACGCAGTATTTT
TRBJ1-6 | . | 12 | TRBV14 | . | CASSSILSPLHF | TGTGCCAGCAGCTCAATTCTTTCACCCCTCCACTTT
TRBJ2-3 | many | 17 | TRBV4-1 | . | CASSPSNIRGSTDTQYF | TGCGCCAGCAGCCCTTCTAACATTCGGGGGAGCACAGATACGCAGTATTTT
TRBJ2-1 | . | 16 | TRBV5-1 | TRBD2 | CASSLASGVDYNEQFF | TGCGCCAGCAGCTTGGCCAGCGGGGTCGACTACAATGAGCAGTTCTTC
TRBJ2-5 | once | 12 | TRBV30 | TRBD1 | CASRTGMNEQYF | TGTGCCTCTAGGACAGGGATGAATGAGCAGTACTTC
TRBJ2-3 | . | 16 | TRBV2 | TRBD2 | CASSFSGSWGTDTQYF | TGTGCCAGCAGTTTTAGCGGGAGTTGGGGCACAGATACGCAGTATTTT
TRBJ1-2 | . | 15 | TRBV6-2/TRBV6-3 | TRBD1 | CASRRTGVSHYGYTF | TGTGCCAGCAGGCGGACAGGGGTGTCTCACTATGGCTACACCTTC
TRBJ2-1 | . | 16 | TRBV6-5 | TRBD1 | CASHRGWDRDYNEQFF | TGTGCCAGTCACCGGGGTTGGGACAGGGACTACAATGAGCAGTTCTTC
TRBJ2-3 | . | 14 | TRBV20-1 | TRBD2 | CSATSGTSTDAQYF | TGCAGTGCTACGTCAGGGACTAGCACAGATGCGCAGTATTTT
TRBJ1-2 | . | 14 | TRBV12-3/TRBV12-4 | . | CASRDFGPNYGYTF | TGTGCCAGCAGGGACTTCGGGCCTAACTATGGCTACACCTTC
TRBJ2-2 | once | 16 | TRBV3-1 | TRBD1 | CASSHSGQGNTGELFF | TGTGCCAGCAGCCACTCGGGACAGGGTAACACCGGGGAGCTGTTTTTT
TRBJ2-7 | . | 13 | TRBV29-1 | . | CSTRDWNSYEQYF | TGCAGCACCCGGGACTGGAACTCCTACGAGCAGTACTTC
TRBJ2-3 | . | 14 | TRBV27 | . | CASRLGLGADTQYF | TGTGCCAGCAGGTTAGGGCTAGGGGCAGATACGCAGTATTTT
TRBJ2-1 | . | 12 | TRBV28 | . | CASSFILDEQFF | TGTGCCAGCAGTTTTATCCTGGATGAGCAGTTCTTC
TRBJ2-1 | . | 19 | TRBV10-1 | TRBD2 | CASSESMSSGGARTISLFF | TGCGCCAGCAGTGAGTCGATGTCTAGCGGGGGGGCTCGGACCATTAGCCTGTTCTTC